This T cell receptor (beta chain) was found in a study of blood T cells in healthy people across ages. Study-level background: Template-switching capture recovered about one barcoded beta molecule per two T cells. Study findings and constraints: Changes seen in expanded clonotypes were possibly confounded by donor CMV status left unknown. As age increased, TCR beta diversity per million T cells fell in a roughly linear fashion.

This clonotype was found a few times. What it recognizes is unknown. Alongside a J-beta primer mix, a sample-barcoded 5' primer served in a second PCR lasting 7 to 11 cycles. A template-switch adaptor with 12 random nucleotides tagged each cDNA molecule. One entry per CDR3 protein results from TCRdb running MiXCR on the 5' RACE reads. Counted here are some 730,000 distinct CDR3 sequences, 22% occurring once; the ten biggest clones make up 22%. V dropped 0 bases and J dropped 0; count of bases not matched to a gene: 2. This CDR3 spans 17 amino acids. Germline V gives CDR1 MNHNY, CDR2 SVGAGI (reference sequence).

This rearrangement joins TRBV6-6 to TRBJ2-3; 11 nucleotides line up with TRBD2. The clonotype comes from a man between 65 and 80 years old in good health. The material sequenced was blood. In nucleotides, the CDR3 is TGTGCCAGCAGTTACTCAATAGCGGGGGGGAGCACAGATACGCAGTATTTT. Translated, it gives CASSYSIAGGSTDTQYF.